This entry lists 13 T cell receptor beta chains sequenced from one sample in a study of blood T cell repertoires in COVID-19. Repertoires were generated with immunoSEQ multiplex PCR, while TCRdb's copy carries only in-frame clones and drops some. The sample yields some 530,000 clones, 80% to 90% seen once. Specimen: peripheral blood. The receptors here all came from a human donor in a cohort sampled during active COVID-19.

For this clone: The same CDR3 is also encoded by other DNA sequences in this sample. The gene calls are TRBV9 and TRBJ2-5; 11 bases are shared with TRBD2. This CDR3 has 16 residues. Germline CDR1 is SGDLS and CDR2 is YYNGEE. The V gene end was trimmed by 0 bases and the J gene end by 1 base; junction bases not matched to a gene: 2. In nucleotides, the CDR3 is TGTGCCAGCAGCGTAGGACTAGCGGGGATCCAAGAGACCCAGTACTTC. Amino acid sequence: CASSVGLAGIQETQYF. Combining the CDR3 with reference TRBV9 and TRBJ2-5 gives the whole variable domain DSGVTQTPKHLITATGQRVTLRCSPRSGDLSVYWYQQSLDQGLQFLIQYYNGEERAKGNILERFSAQQFPDLHSELNLSSLELGDSALYFCASSVGLAGIQETQYFGPGTRLLVL.

This chain connects TRBV19 to TRBJ1-4; TRBD1 agrees at 8 bases. Germline V gene data show CDR1 as LNHDA and CDR2 as SQIVND (reference sequence). The CDR3 is 15 amino acids. The V gene end was trimmed by 6 bases and the J gene end by 8 bases; junction bases not matched to a gene: 11. The CDR3 region is CASSSPGTGGEKLFF. CDR3 nucleotide sequence: TGTGCCAGTAGCTCCCCTGGGACAGGAGGGGAAAAACTGTTTTTT.

This clone was counted once. CDR3 in DNA: TGCGCCAGCAGCTTGGAGGTAGCGGGGGAGGATGAGCAGTTCTTC. Its protein product is CASSLEVAGEDEQFF. The chain employs TRBV5-1 and TRBJ2-1, with 9 bases matching TRBD2. Germline values: CDR1 SGHRS, CDR2 YFSETQ. There are 15 residues in the CDR3. J was trimmed by 8 bases and V by 0 bases; bases with no gene match: 6.

This chain connects TRBV7-2 to TRBJ2-6; D unresolved. The germline CDR1 and CDR2 sequences are SGHTA and FQGNSA. Trimming shortened V by 2 bases and J by 1 base, and 12 bases separated the two germline ends. This CDR3 region has 17 residues. CDR3 region: CASSLRYGGSGANVLTF. The CDR3, as DNA: TGTGCCAGCAGCTTAAGGTACGGCGGTTCTGGGGCCAACGTCCTGACTTTC.

The V and J genes are TRBV5-5 and TRBJ1-2; D uncertain. Germline V CDR1 and CDR2: SGHKS, YYEKEE (reference sequence). The CDR3 spans 13 residues. Trimming cost V 4 bases and J 4 bases, with 11 bases left between them. The CDR3 loop reads CASSPDGSYGYTF. CDR3 in DNA: TGTGCCAGCAGCCCGGACGGGAGCTATGGCTACACCTTC.

This chain joins TRBV3-1 (or the pseudogene TRBV3-2) and TRBJ2-2; TRBD1 is a possible D gene (6 bases). The CDR3 has 16 amino acids. The germline V and J ends were trimmed by 3 bases and 5 bases, with 16 bases remaining between them. Germline V gene sequence: CDR1 LGHDT, CDR2 YNNKEL (reference sequence). The CDR3 DNA reads as TGTGCCAGCAGCCATCTTCAGGGGAGAGGTACCGGGGAGCTGTTTTTT. Translating it yields CASSHLQGRGTGELFF.

In DNA, the CDR3 is TGCGCCAGCAGCTTGCAGGGAAGTACTGAAGCTTTCTTT. This sequence encodes CASSLQGSTEAFF. The rearrangement uses TRBV5-1 and TRBJ1-1; D might be TRBD1 (5 bases). Germline CDR1 is SGHRS and CDR2 is YFSETQ. This CDR3 has 13 residues. Trimming shortened V by 1 base and J by 5 bases, and 9 bases separated the two germline ends.

The chain has TRBV29-1 and TRBJ1-1, with TRBD1 matching over 7 bases. V was pared by 0 bases and J by 1 base, with 5 bases of the junction left unmatched. Germline loops: CDR1 SQVTM, CDR2 ANQGSEA. This CDR3 has 15 residues. The CDR3 loop is CSVEDRDSWNTEAFF. The CDR3 DNA reads TGCAGCGTTGAAGATCGGGACAGCTGGAACACTGAAGCTTTCTTT.

The chain has TRBV7-9 and TRBJ2-5; 8 nucleotides agree with TRBD2. Per germline, CDR1 SEHNR and CDR2 FQNEAQ (reference sequence). This CDR3 has 16 amino acids. V was pared by 4 bases and J by 3 bases, with 10 bases of the junction left unmatched. Here the CDR3 DNA reads TGTGCCAGCAGCTCCAGTGGTAGCGGGACTAAAGAGACCCAGTACTTC. Protein: CASSSSGSGTKETQYF.

The chain couples TRBV7-2 to TRBJ2-1, with 7 bases that match TRBD1. The CDR3 contains 16 residues. The V gene's germline CDR1 is SGHTA and CDR2 FQGNSA. The V gene end was trimmed by 0 bases and the J gene end by 0 bases; junction bases not matched to a gene: 2. The CDR3 sequence is CASSLAGTASYNEQFF. The CDR3 DNA reads as TGTGCCAGCAGCTTAGCCGGGACAGCCTCCTACAATGAGCAGTTCTTC.

The chain joins TRBV28 to TRBJ1-4; TRBD1 agrees at 11 bases. V shed 5 bases, J shed 7 bases, and the junction held 6 bases outside the gene matches. From germline, CDR1 is MDHEN and CDR2 SYDVKM. This CDR3 region has 15 residues. CDR3 nucleotides: TGTGCCAGCAGTGCGCCGGGACAGGGGGGTGAAAAACTGTTTTTT. Protein sequence: CASSAPGQGGEKLFF.

The V and J genes are TRBV3-1 (or the pseudogene TRBV3-2) and TRBJ2-2; 15 nucleotides align to TRBD2. The CDR3 consists of 19 residues. CDR1 and CDR2 from the germline V gene are LGHDT and YNNKEL (reference sequence). The ends lost 1 base at V and 6 bases at J; junction bases unmatched: 9. The CDR3 coding sequence is TGTGCCAGCAGCCAAGCCCCCGGACTAGCGGGAGGGCAAGCCGGGGAGCTGTTTTTT. Translation: CASSQAPGLAGGQAGELFF.

This chain connects TRBV9 to TRBJ1-1; 7 bases fit TRBD1. V lost 0 bases, J lost 4 bases, and 6 bases stayed unmatched. The CDR3 has 15 amino acids. In germline, CDR1 is SGDLS, CDR2 YYNGEE. In DNA, the CDR3 is TGTGCCAGCAGCGTAGAGGGGGCCTTGGGCACTGAAGCTTTCTTT. It is translated as CASSVEGALGTEAFF.